Listed below are T cell receptor beta chains from one sample, sequenced in a study of T cell repertoires in cytomegalovirus infection. Their antigens remain unidentified. TCRdb reprocessed the reads with MiXCR, giving one entry per CDR3 protein. The sample has about 330,000 distinct CDR3 sequences; around a third are singletons. The material sequenced was cultured PBMCs, taken from culture after CMV antigen stimulation. The receptors were gathered from a human donor in good health (CMV status not recorded). Some clones in this sample may be carry-over from other donors' samples. The CDR3 runs from the conserved cysteine through the conserved F or W. Fields, in order: CDR3 length, V gene, J gene, clone size, CDR3 protein. Only part of the rows carry a size: once, few, many, or a class if the clone is expanded.

>16|TRBV7-2|TRBJ2-2|NA
CASSLTGTANTGELFF
>16|TRBV7-9|TRBJ2-1|NA
CASSLVTMTHYNEQFF
>16|TRBV14|TRBJ2-1|NA
CASSQVIPAGVREQFF
>15|TRBV3-1|TRBJ2-5|NA
CASSQPAGLEETQYF
>16|TRBV19|TRBJ2-5|few
CASSAWSGSVRETQYF
>13|TRBV12-3/TRBV12-4|TRBJ2-6|few
CASVTSGANVLTF
>17|TRBV7-2|TRBJ2-2|few
CASTLGTSGTNTGELFF
>14|TRBV7-2|TRBJ1-6|NA
CASSFSPGGSPLHF
>15|TRBV6-2/TRBV6-3|TRBJ2-1|few
CASRPPGQGVYEQFF
>13|TRBV7-2|TRBJ1-2|many
CASSVRENYGYTF
>12|TRBV28|TRBJ1-2|few
CASDGAGGGYTF
>16|TRBV7-9|TRBJ1-1|NA
CVSNEEEHSLNTEAFF
>14|TRBV5-3|TRBJ2-1|NA
CASSLVGGSNEQFF
>17|TRBV7-2|TRBJ2-5|NA
CASSLGTSGKFRETQYF
>12|TRBV5-1|TRBJ2-7|NA
CASSPDFYEQYF
>12|TRBV28|TRBJ1-4|few
CASSLLGSELFF
>18|TRBV23-1|TRBJ1-2|few
CASSQKDSSPAINYGYTF
>13|TRBV11-2|TRBJ2-5|NA
CASSRERGETQYF
>16|TRBV7-7|TRBJ1-5|NA
CASSARITGDNQPQHF
>12|TRBV7-2|TRBJ2-3|few
CASSTPTDTQYF
>15|TRBV7-2|TRBJ2-7|many
CASSFGGSVAYEQYF
>17|TRBV7-2|TRBJ2-1|few
CASSRQRTSGRHNEQFF
>14|TRBV6-2/TRBV6-3|TRBJ2-2|NA
CASSYGERTGELFF
>15|TRBV28|TRBJ1-6|NA
CASREGTGKNSPLHF
>14|TRBV12-3/TRBV12-4|TRBJ2-7|NA
CASSRGLAGLEQYF
>15|TRBV5-8|TRBJ2-5|NA
CASSGRDTVQETQYF
>14|TRBV27|TRBJ2-1|NA
CASSSKGWLFEQFF
>15|TRBV27|TRBJ2-2|few
CASSFGPIHTGELFF
>13|TRBV7-2|TRBJ2-3|NA
CASSFSWADTQYF
>16|TRBV27|TRBJ2-5|NA
CASSLAGMGYQETQYF
>16|TRBV4-3|TRBJ2-2|few
CASSPFGTGGTGELFF
>17|TRBV30|TRBJ2-7|NA
CAWSVRGRGRASFEQYF
>14|TRBV29-1|TRBJ2-2|many
CSVGEGSNTGELFF
>14|TRBV12-3/TRBV12-4|TRBJ1-5|NA
CASSFLGVNQPQHF
>13|TRBV7-2|TRBJ2-3|few
CASSSEETDTQYF
>15|TRBV12-3/TRBV12-4|TRBJ2-2|NA
CASSGTSRVPGELFF
>14|TRBV10-3|TRBJ1-2|NA
CAISDGSRVYGYTF
>15|TRBV7-9|TRBJ1-3|NA
CASSLGRNSGDTIYF
>14|TRBV12-5|TRBJ2-3|few
CASAESGFVDTQYF
>15|TRBV7-9|TRBJ2-7|many
CASSLDGQGADEQYF
>15|TRBV20-1|TRBJ2-3|few
CSARELAGKPDTQYF
>13|TRBV7-2|TRBJ2-7|NA
CASSHSGRNEQYF
>15|TRBV7-3|TRBJ1-3|many
CASSPTGSSGNTIYF
>16|TRBV7-2|TRBJ2-3|NA
CASSPLGAGSTDTQYF
>20|TRBV7-2|TRBJ2-6|many
CASSPQGVGQGGSGANVLTF
>16|TRBV4-1|TRBJ2-3|NA
CASSQDQGLVETTQYF
>12|TRBV29-1|TRBJ1-5|once
CSVMGSNQPQHF
>13|TRBV12-3/TRBV12-4|TRBJ1-1|NA
CASTGRGNTEAFF